The entry that follows covers one TCR beta chain sequence. Germline V gene data show CDR1 as SEHNR and CDR2 as FQNEAQ (reference sequence). V was shortened by 8 bases and J by 1 base, with 17 bases between the two germline ends. The CDR3 is made up of 15 amino acids. Under the authors' procedure: Estimates of nucleated cell counts were drawn from the amplification of reference gene primers. Libraries were prepared by immunoSEQ multiplex PCR; TCRdb keeps only in-frame clonotypes and omits some of them. V, J and clone size derive from that table, while D and trimming were established from the DNA sequence. The sample contains tens of thousands of clones, around 88% of which appear only once. This record comes from a study of blood T cell repertoires in COVID-19. For the study at large: COVID-19 samples collected from the United States, Italy and Spain covered acute and convalescent phases.

The J gene is TRBJ2-5, the V gene TRBV7-9; the D is unclear. Sequencing was performed on peripheral blood. The receptor was isolated from a human donor in a cohort sampled during active COVID-19. DNA of the CDR3: TGTGCCAGCCTTTTCGCAAACAGTTTCCAAGAGACCCAGTACTTC. Its protein product is CASLFANSFQETQYF.